The 5 T cell receptor beta chains in this list originate from one sample, sequenced in a study of blood T cell repertoires in COVID-19. Sequencing used immunoSEQ multiplex PCR; TCRdb keeps in-frame clones, though not all of them. The table lists tens of thousands of clones, 89% of them singletons. What was sequenced was peripheral blood. Every receptor here comes from a man between 65 and 80 years old with active or convalescent COVID-19.

The rearrangement links TRBV7-9 to TRBJ2-1; no firm D call. Germline V lookup: CDR1 SEHNR, CDR2 FQNEAQ (reference sequence). Deletions cut 0 bases from V and 7 bases from J, with 10 bases between. The CDR3 consists of 14 residues. This CDR3 reads CASSLARAFNEQFF. The CDR3 nucleotides read TGTGCCAGCAGCTTAGCCCGCGCTTTTAATGAGCAGTTCTTC.

The chain couples TRBV2 to TRBJ1-1; 10 positions match TRBD1. Per the germline V gene, CDR1 is SNHLY and CDR2 is FYNNEI. The CDR3 spans 16 residues. V dropped 4 bases and J dropped 0; count of bases not matched to a gene: 5. The CDR3 DNA reads TGTGCCAGCAGTGGGACAGGGGGGATTATGAACACTGAAGCTTTCTTT. Residues: CASSGTGGIMNTEAFF.

J is TRBJ1-3 and V is TRBV10-3; D unclear. V was clipped by 8 bases and J by 3 bases, with 8 bases between them. The CDR3 consists of 12 residues. CDR1 and CDR2 (germline): ENHRY, SYGVKD. This CDR3 reads CAIRRSGNTIYF. Written as DNA, the CDR3 is TGTGCCATCCGCCGCAGTGGAAACACCATATATTTT.

The chain couples TRBV5-4 to TRBJ1-1; D is perhaps TRBD1 (5 bases). The CDR3 covers 14 residues. V was pared by 0 bases and J by 2 bases, with 8 bases between. The germline V gene has CDR1 SGHNT and CDR2 YYREEE (reference sequence). DNA of the CDR3: TGTGCCAGCAGCTTGGCAGGGAAAAACACTGAAGCTTTCTTT. It encodes CASSLAGKNTEAFF.

The rearrangement links TRBV7-2 to TRBJ1-4; D ambiguous. Between the trimmed V and J ends, which lost 2 bases and 4 bases, there was a span of 8 bases. This CDR3 contains 14 residues. The germline V gene encodes CDR1 SGHTA and CDR2 FQGNSA. The CDR3 spells CASSLWAVNEKLFF. The CDR3 DNA reads as TGTGCCAGCAGCTTATGGGCAGTTAATGAAAAACTGTTTTTT. Together with reference TRBV7-2 and TRBJ1-4, the CDR3 gives the full variable domain: GAGVSQSPSNKVTEKGKDVELRCDPISGHTALYWYRQSLGQGLEFLIYFQGNSAPDKSGLPSDRFSAERTGGSVSTLTIQRTQQEDSAVYLCASSLWAVNEKLFFGSGTQLSVL.